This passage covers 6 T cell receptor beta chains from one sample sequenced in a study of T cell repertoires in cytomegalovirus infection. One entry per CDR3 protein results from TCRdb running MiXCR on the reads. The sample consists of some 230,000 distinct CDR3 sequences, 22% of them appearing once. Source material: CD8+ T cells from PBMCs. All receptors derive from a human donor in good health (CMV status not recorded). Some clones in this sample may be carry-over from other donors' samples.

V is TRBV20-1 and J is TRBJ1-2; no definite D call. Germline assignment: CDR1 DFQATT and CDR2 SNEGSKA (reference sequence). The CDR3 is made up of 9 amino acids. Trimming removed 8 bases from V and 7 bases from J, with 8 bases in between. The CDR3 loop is CSLSPGYTF. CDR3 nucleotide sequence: TGCAGTCTCTCCCCTGGCTACACCTTC.

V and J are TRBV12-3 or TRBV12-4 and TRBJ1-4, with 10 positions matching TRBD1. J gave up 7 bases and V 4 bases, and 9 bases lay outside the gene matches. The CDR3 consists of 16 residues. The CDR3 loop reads CASSSSDRGLVEKLFF. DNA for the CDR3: TGTGCCAGCAGTTCCTCCGACAGGGGGCTGGTTGAAAAACTGTTTTTT.

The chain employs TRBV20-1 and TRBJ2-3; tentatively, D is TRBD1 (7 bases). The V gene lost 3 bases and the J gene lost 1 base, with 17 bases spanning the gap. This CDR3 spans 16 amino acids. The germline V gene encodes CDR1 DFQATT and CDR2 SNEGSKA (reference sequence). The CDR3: CSASRGLAPGTDTQYF. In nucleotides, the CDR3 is TGCAGTGCTAGTAGGGGGCTAGCGCCCGGCACAGATACGCAGTATTTT.

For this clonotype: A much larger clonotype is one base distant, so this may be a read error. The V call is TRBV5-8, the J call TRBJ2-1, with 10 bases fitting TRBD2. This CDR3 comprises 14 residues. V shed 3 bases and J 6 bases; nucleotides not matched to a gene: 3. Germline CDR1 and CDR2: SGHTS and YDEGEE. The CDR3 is CASSSLAGVNEQFF. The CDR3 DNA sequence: TGTGCCAGCAGCTCGCTAGCGGGGGTCAATGAGCAGTTCTTC.

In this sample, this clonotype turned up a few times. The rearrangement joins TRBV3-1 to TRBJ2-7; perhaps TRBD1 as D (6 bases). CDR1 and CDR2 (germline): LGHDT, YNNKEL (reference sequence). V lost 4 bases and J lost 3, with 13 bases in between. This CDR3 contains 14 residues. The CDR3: CASSLGQTNYEQYF. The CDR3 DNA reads TGTGCCAGCAGCCTCGGACAGACAAACTACGAGCAGTACTTC.

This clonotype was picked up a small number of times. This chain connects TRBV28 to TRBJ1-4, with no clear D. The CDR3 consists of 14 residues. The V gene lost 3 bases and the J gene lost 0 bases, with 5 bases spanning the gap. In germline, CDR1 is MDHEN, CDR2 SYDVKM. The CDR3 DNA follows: TGTGCCAGCAGTTTTCGAGCAACTAATGAAAAACTGTTTTTT. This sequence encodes CASSFRATNEKLFF.